One sample yielded the 21 T cell receptor beta chains listed below, sequenced in a study of identical twins. TCRdb independently ran MiXCR on the 5' RACE reads; one entry per CDR3 protein. Among approximately 94,000 distinct CDR3 sequences listed, 5.9% were seen once. The sequenced sample was memory T cells sorted from blood. All receptors come from a woman between 45 and 65 years old in good health.

A few counts support this clonotype. The genes are TRBV19 and TRBJ2-5; 9 positions agree with TRBD1. This CDR3 spans 15 amino acids. Germline trimming cut 2 bases from V and 4 bases from J; bases unmatched to any gene: 5. CDR1 and CDR2 from the germline V gene are LNHDA and SQIVND (reference sequence). The CDR3 here is CASSINRGRGETQYF. DNA of the CDR3: TGTGCCAGTAGTATAAACAGGGGGCGCGGAGAGACCCAGTACTTC.

This clonotype has a count of ten or more. The chain's CDR3 is CASRFAGVYNEQFF. DNA of the CDR3: TGTGCCAGCAGGTTCGCGGGAGTCTACAATGAGCAGTTCTTC. The chain combines TRBV2 with TRBJ2-1, with 7 bases lining up with TRBD2. CDR3 length: 14 residues. The J segment lost 3 bases and the V segment lost 6 bases, leaving 5 bases of the junction unmatched. The germline V gene encodes CDR1 SNHLY and CDR2 FYNNEI. The complete variable domain, with remaining parts taken from reference TRBV2 and TRBJ2-1, reads EPEVTQTPSHQVTQMGQEVILRCVPISNHLYFYWYRQILGQKVEFLVSFYNNEISEKSEIFDDQFSVERPDGSNFTLKIRSTKLEDSAMYFCASRFAGVYNEQFFGPGTRLTVL.

This chain links TRBV7-2 with TRBJ1-1; no clear D gene. CDR1 SGHTA and CDR2 FQGNSA come from the germline V gene. Trimming stripped 5 bases from V and 1 base from J, with 8 bases between. The CDR3 is 13 residues long. CDR3 nucleotides: TGTGCCAGCAGCGTAGGGCAGAACACTGAAGCTTTCTTT. Translation: CASSVGQNTEAFF.

The table lists this clonotype with many counts. CDR3 sequence (DNA): TGTGCCAGCAGCCAAGATCTTAACACTGAAGCTTTCTTT. As protein: CASSQDLNTEAFF. J is TRBJ1-1 and V is TRBV4-2; D unclear. This CDR3 region has 13 residues. Deletions cut 0 bases from V and 2 bases from J, with 4 bases between. Germline V gene sequence: CDR1 LGHNA, CDR2 YNFKEQ.

To note about this clonotype: This clone may be a read error of a much larger clone one base away. V gene TRBV9 combines with J gene TRBJ2-3; a possible D gene is TRBD2 (5 bases). This CDR3 comprises 14 residues. In germline, CDR1 is SGDLS, CDR2 YYNGEE. CDR3 loop: CASTAGNPTDAQYF. CDR3 coding DNA: TGTGCCAGCACTGCCGGGAACCCCACAGATGCGCAGTATTTT.

Only a few counts were recorded for this clonotype. This chain uses TRBV2 with TRBJ1-1, with a weak D call TRBD1 (5 bases). The CDR3 is 18 residues long. Germline loops: CDR1 SNHLY, CDR2 FYNNEI. V lost 7 bases, J lost 2 bases, and 26 bases lay in between. The CDR3 protein is CASIQQVLLFSLNTEAFF. Here the CDR3 DNA reads TGTGCCAGCATTCAACAGGTGTTGTTGTTCTCCCTCAACACTGAAGCTTTCTTT. Full variable domain (remainder filled in from reference TRBV2 and TRBJ1-1): EPEVTQTPSHQVTQMGQEVILRCVPISNHLYFYWYRQILGQKVEFLVSFYNNEISEKSEIFDDQFSVERPDGSNFTLKIRSTKLEDSAMYFCASIQQVLLFSLNTEAFFGQGTRLTVV.

The chain has TRBV11-3 and TRBJ2-7; 9 bases agree with TRBD1. The CDR3 runs to 15 residues. Germline-derived CDR1 and CDR2 are SGHNT and YENEEA. Trimming cost V 1 base and J 5 bases; bases outside gene matches: 6. The CDR3: CASSLASQGADEQYV. CDR3 DNA sequence: TGTGCCAGCAGCTTAGCATCACAGGGGGCGGACGAGCAGTACGTC.

This clonotype showed up many times. The gene calls are TRBV11-2 and TRBJ2-2, with 7 bases that match TRBD2. V gave up 3 bases and J gave up 3 bases; unmatched junction bases: 13. The germline gives CDR1 SGHAT, CDR2 FQNNGV. The CDR3 has 18 residues. CDR3 region: CASSFTPGRLGYTGELFF. CDR3 sequence (DNA): TGTGCCAGCAGCTTCACCCCCGGGAGGCTTGGTTACACCGGGGAGCTGTTTTTT.

This clonotype was counted many times. The chain uses TRBV11-2 and TRBJ1-1; D is undetermined. Per the germline V gene, CDR1 is SGHAT and CDR2 is FQNNGV. The V and J ends lost 7 bases and 7 bases respectively, with 16 bases between them. This CDR3 contains 13 residues. The CDR3 DNA is TGTGCCAGCACTTCTCTCAGGACTCATGAAGCTTTCTTT. As protein: CASTSLRTHEAFF.

This clonotype has at least ten counts. This sequence joins TRBV27 and TRBJ2-7, with 12 bases fitting TRBD1. From germline, CDR1 is MNHEY and CDR2 SMNVEV (reference sequence). This CDR3 spans 14 amino acids. Trimming took 4 bases from V and 7 from J; bases not matched to a gene: 5. In DNA form, the CDR3 reads TGTGCCAGCAGTTGGGGACAGGGGGCGGGAGAGCAGTACTTC. Translation gives CASSWGQGAGEQYF.

This clonotype was found a few times. The chain joins TRBV10-3 to TRBJ2-3; TRBD2 agrees at 8 bases. CDR3 length equals 14 residues. The trim removed 6 bases at V and 2 bases at J, leaving 4 bases unmatched. Germline CDR1 ENHRY, CDR2 SYGVKD. CDR3 in amino acids: CAIRGLGNTDTQYF. In DNA form, the CDR3 reads TGTGCCATCAGGGGACTAGGGAACACAGATACGCAGTATTTT.

This clonotype was counted ten times or more. The gene calls are TRBV29-1 and TRBJ2-2, with D possibly being TRBD2 (6 bases). This CDR3 has 13 residues. The V gene's germline CDR1 is SQVTM and CDR2 ANQGSEA. Trimming took 7 bases from V and 4 from J, leaving 13 bases between them. The DNA of the CDR3 is TGCAGCGCTGCCCGGGGAGGCACCGGGGAGCTGTTTTTT. It specifies CSAARGGTGELFF.

There are a few counts of this clonotype. V gene TRBV15 combines with J gene TRBJ2-1; D ambiguous. The V end was cut by 5 bases, the J end by 8 bases, with 13 bases between. The CDR3 covers 13 residues. Germline CDR1 and CDR2: LNHNV and YYDKDF (reference sequence). The CDR3: CATSLPIFDEQFF. CDR3 nucleotide sequence: TGTGCCACCAGCCTACCCATATTCGATGAGCAGTTCTTC.

This clonotype was observed a few times. Here the CDR3 DNA reads TGCAGCGCCTACCGGGACTGGAACACCGGGGAGCTGTTTTTT. The encoded protein is CSAYRDWNTGELFF. V usage is TRBV29-1 and J usage is TRBJ2-2; the D gene is possibly TRBD2 (6 bases). Germline V gene sequence: CDR1 SQVTM, CDR2 ANQGSEA. Trimming took off 7 bases at V and 1 base at J, with 13 bases between the two ends. This CDR3 has 14 amino acids.

This sequence joins TRBV6-5 and TRBJ2-1; 7 bases are shared with TRBD2. The CDR3 sequence is 16 residues long. Germline trimming cut 0 bases from V and 2 bases from J; bases unmatched to any gene: 4. Germline CDR1 and CDR2: MNHEY and SVGAGI. The CDR3 reads CASSYSGGSTYNEQFF. In DNA form, the CDR3 reads TGTGCCAGCAGTTACTCTGGCGGGAGTACCTACAATGAGCAGTTCTTC.

At least ten counts were recorded for this clonotype. The J gene is TRBJ2-1, the V gene TRBV28; the D is unclear. There are 12 residues in the CDR3. Germline lookup yields CDR1 MDHEN and CDR2 SYDVKM. Between the trimmed V and J ends, which lost 6 bases and 7 bases, there was a span of 10 bases. The CDR3 here is CASRGPANEQFF. For the CDR3, the DNA is TGTGCCAGCAGAGGCCCGGCGAATGAGCAGTTCTTC.

In this sample, this clonotype turned up many times. As DNA, the CDR3 is TGCAGCGTGCTGACTAGCGGGAACCCAGATACGCAGTATTTT. The encoded protein is CSVLTSGNPDTQYF. The rearrangement uses TRBV29-1 and TRBJ2-3; the match to TRBD2 covers 11 bases. Germline trimming cut 6 bases from V and 4 bases from J; bases unmatched to any gene: 6. Germline loops: CDR1 SQVTM, CDR2 ANQGSEA. CDR3 length: 14 amino acids.

This clonotype was found a few times. J is TRBJ2-2 and V is TRBV5-8; TRBD1 aligns across 7 bases. V was pared by 4 bases and J by 5 bases, with 8 bases of the junction left unmatched. Germline V gene data show CDR1 as SGHTS and CDR2 as YDEGEE. The CDR3 runs to 15 residues. The CDR3 nucleotides are TGTGCCAGCAGCCGTCGGACAGGTCGGACCGGGGAGCTGTTTTTT. Protein: CASSRRTGRTGELFF.

The sample holds many counts of this clonotype. This chain joins TRBV7-6 and TRBJ1-1, with a tentative D call TRBD1 (6 bases). The length of the CDR3 is 16 residues. Trimming stripped 5 bases from V and 5 bases from J, with 21 bases between. Germline V gene data show CDR1 as SGHVS and CDR2 as FNYEAQ. The CDR3 here is CASSATSQGGGTEAFF. CDR3 DNA: TGTGCCAGCAGCGCCACATCTCAAGGGGGGGGGACTGAAGCTTTCTTT.

This clonotype was detected many times. The rearrangement links TRBV27 to TRBJ2-3, with 8 bases lining up with TRBD1. CDR1 MNHEY and CDR2 SMNVEV come from the germline V gene (reference sequence). The CDR3 has 18 amino acids. V was clipped by 2 bases and J by 1 base; unmatched bases: 11. The CDR3 region is CASSLPQGQGEGTDTQYF. CDR3 coding DNA: TGTGCCAGCAGTTTACCCCAAGGACAGGGAGAAGGCACAGATACGCAGTATTTT.

The chain is built from TRBV12-3 or TRBV12-4 and TRBJ1-2, with D uncertain. V was shortened by 6 bases and J by 6 bases, with 11 bases between the two germline ends. This CDR3 spans 12 amino acids. CDR3 nucleotides: TGTGCCAGCAGGACTGGGAGTCATGGCTACACCTTC. Its protein product is CASRTGSHGYTF.